Below are 19 T cell receptor beta chains sequenced from a single sample in a study of identical twins. In TCRdb, the 5' RACE reads were re-called with MiXCR into one record per CDR3 protein. The table includes 150,000 or so distinct CDR3 sequences, roughly 3.3% detected once. Sample: memory T cells sorted from blood. The receptors originated from a man aged 18 to 35 in good health.

This clonotype showed up many times. The V call is TRBV11-1, the J call TRBJ2-3; the match to TRBD2 covers 16 bases. Germline loops: CDR1 SGHAT, CDR2 FQDESV (reference sequence). The CDR3 runs to 21 residues. The ends lost 2 bases at V and 4 bases at J; junction bases unmatched: 15. Here the CDR3 reads CASSLRPPGLAGGPISDTQYF. The CDR3 DNA reads as TGTGCCAGCAGCTTACGGCCTCCGGGACTAGCGGGAGGGCCGATATCAGATACGCAGTATTTT.

This chain uses TRBV6-1 with TRBJ2-2; possible D gene TRBD2, 7 bases. The ends were cut back, 7 bases at V and 3 bases at J, with 15 bases in the middle. This CDR3 has 15 residues. Germline CDR1 reads MNHNS; CDR2 reads SASEGT. Here the CDR3 DNA reads TGTGCCAGCAAAAAAGGGGGGGGGGACACCGGGGAGCTGTTTTTT. This sequence encodes CASKKGGGDTGELFF.

This chain joins TRBV28 and TRBJ1-1, with D unclear. CDR3 size: 12 residues. Germline V lookup: CDR1 MDHEN, CDR2 SYDVKM. V dropped 9 bases and J dropped 0 bases, with 8 bases sitting between them. The CDR3 sequence: CASKAMNTEAFF. In nucleotides, the CDR3 is TGTGCCAGTAAGGCCATGAACACTGAAGCTTTCTTT.

This clonotype appeared a few times. The rearrangement joins TRBV7-2 to TRBJ2-7; no firm D call. This CDR3 spans 11 amino acids. Trimming took off 5 bases at V and 6 bases at J, with 8 bases between the two ends. Germline loops: CDR1 SGHTA, CDR2 FQGNSA. The CDR3 reads CASSPKVEQYF. CDR3 sequence (DNA): TGTGCCAGCAGCCCAAAGGTCGAGCAGTACTTC.

Many counts were recorded for this clonotype. The rearrangement joins TRBV6-4 to TRBJ2-1, with 10 bases fitting TRBD2. CDR1 is MRHNA and CDR2 is SNTAGT in the germline V gene. This CDR3 has 15 residues. With 2 bases clipped from V and 5 bases from J, the junction kept 3 bases outside the gene matches. The DNA for the CDR3 is TGTGCCAGCAGTGACGACACTAGCGGGAACAATGAGCAGTTCTTC. This sequence encodes CASSDDTSGNNEQFF.

This clonotype was seen a handful of times. The gene calls are TRBV6-1 and TRBJ2-7, with D possibly TRBD2 on 6 matching bases. CDR1 is MNHNS and CDR2 is SASEGT in the germline V gene. V was cut by 6 bases and J by 4 bases, with 22 bases left in between. The CDR3 runs 16 residues. The CDR3 spells CASRPAGGVIIYEQYF. For the CDR3, the DNA is TGTGCCAGCAGACCCGCAGGCGGGGTAATAATTTACGAGCAGTACTTC.

This clonotype was detected ten times or more. The rearrangement uses TRBV10-3 and TRBJ2-1, with D perhaps matching TRBD1 (6 bases). V lost 6 bases, J lost 8 bases, and 14 bases lay in between. CDR1 is ENHRY and CDR2 is SYGVKD in the germline V gene. The CDR3 is 13 residues long. CDR3 loop: CAISRDIGDEQFF. DNA for the CDR3: TGTGCCATCAGCCGGGACATTGGAGATGAGCAGTTCTTC.

Many counts were recorded for this clonotype. This chain joins TRBV12-3 or TRBV12-4 and TRBJ1-1, with 8 bases aligning to TRBD1. There are 14 residues in the CDR3. V shed 5 bases, J shed 4 bases, and the junction held 6 bases outside the gene matches. The chain's CDR3 is CASSGQGGSTEAFF. The CDR3 region has the DNA TGTGCCAGCAGTGGACAGGGAGGTTCCACTGAAGCTTTCTTT.

There are many counts of this clonotype. The V call is TRBV15, the J call TRBJ2-7; 8 nucleotides agree with TRBD2. The trim removed 0 bases at V and 6 bases at J, leaving 7 bases unmatched. This CDR3 spans 15 amino acids. Germline values: CDR1 LNHNV, CDR2 YYDKDF (reference sequence). The CDR3 region is CATSRDETSVGEQYF. As DNA, the CDR3 is TGTGCCACCAGCAGAGACGAGACTAGCGTGGGCGAGCAGTACTTC.

This clonotype was observed many times. The V gene is TRBV18, the J gene TRBJ1-4; TRBD1 might be the D (5 bases). The V and J ends lost 3 bases and 8 bases respectively, with 13 bases between them. The V gene's germline CDR1 is KGHSH and CDR2 LQKENI. The CDR3 is 14 residues long. CDR3: CASSPRQGSEKLFF. In DNA form, the CDR3 reads TGTGCCAGCTCACCTCGTCAGGGTTCGGAAAAACTGTTTTTT.

Ten or more counts support this clonotype. The DNA of the CDR3 is TGCAGTGCTAGACCCGGGACTAGCGGGAGGGCGGAGACCCAGTACTTC. The encoded protein is CSARPGTSGRAETQYF. The rearrangement links TRBV20-1 to TRBJ2-5; 16 nucleotides agree with TRBD2. Looked up from germline, CDR1 is DFQATT and CDR2 is SNEGSKA (reference sequence). J was trimmed by 5 bases and V by 2 bases; bases with no gene match: 5. This CDR3 region has 16 residues.

This sequence joins TRBV20-1 and TRBJ1-1; D not certain. CDR1 DFQATT and CDR2 SNEGSKA come from the germline V gene (reference sequence). This CDR3 contains 14 residues. V lost 4 bases and J 1 base, leaving 13 bases between the germline ends. DNA of the CDR3: TGCAGTGCTATGCCAAGGACGGGGAACACTGAAGCTTTCTTT. It translates to CSAMPRTGNTEAFF.

This clonotype came up many times. The rearrangement joins TRBV14 to TRBJ2-1; a weak D match, TRBD2 (5 bases). The length of the CDR3 is 14 residues. In germline, CDR1 is SGHDN, CDR2 FVKESK. The germline V and J ends were trimmed by 4 bases and 9 bases, with 16 bases remaining between them. The CDR3 here is CASSPSRASAEQFF. For the CDR3, the DNA is TGTGCCAGCAGCCCCTCGAGGGCGTCTGCTGAGCAGTTCTTC.

This clonotype was recorded at least ten times. The chain joins TRBV12-3 or TRBV12-4 to TRBJ2-1; TRBD2 matches at 13 bases. The CDR3 runs 18 residues. V trimming: 6 bases; J trimming: 10 bases; junction bases outside the gene matches: 18. In DNA form, the CDR3 reads TGTGCCAGCAGCCACACCCGACTAGCGGGAGGCCGGTCAAGAGAGCAGTTCTTC. It yields the protein CASSHTRLAGGRSREQFF.

This clonotype was seen at least ten times. CDR3: CAISPASGRNEQFF. The DNA of the CDR3 is TGTGCCATCAGTCCCGCTAGCGGCCGAAATGAGCAGTTCTTC. This chain connects TRBV10-3 to TRBJ2-1; TRBD2 aligns across 7 bases. Germline trimming cut 5 bases from V and 7 bases from J; bases unmatched to any gene: 8. Germline assignment: CDR1 ENHRY and CDR2 SYGVKD. The CDR3 totals 14 residues.

This clonotype was seen ten or more times. This chain connects TRBV7-2 to TRBJ2-5; D might be TRBD2 (7 bases). Trimming removed 6 bases from V and 3 bases from J, with 11 bases in between. CDR1 and CDR2 from the germline V gene are SGHTA and FQGNSA. There are 13 residues in the CDR3. In DNA, the CDR3 is TGTGCCAGCAGTCGGGGGGCTGAAGAGACCCAGTACTTC. The encoded protein is CASSRGAEETQYF.

This clonotype was detected many times. V gene TRBV25-1 combines with J gene TRBJ2-7, with a weak D call TRBD2 (5 bases). The germline V gene has CDR1 MGHDK and CDR2 SYGVNS. The CDR3 is made up of 12 amino acids. Trimming removed 2 bases at V and 6 bases at J, with 8 bases between. The DNA of the CDR3 is TGTGCCAGCAGTGAAGGAGGAGGCGAGCAGTACGTC. Amino acid sequence: CASSEGGGEQYV.

This clonotype was observed at least ten times. The rearrangement uses TRBV5-6 and TRBJ2-5, with a possible D match to TRBD2 (5 bases). V was cut by 4 bases and J by 4 bases, with 8 bases left in between. The CDR3 consists of 12 residues. CDR1 and CDR2 from the germline V gene are SGHDT and YYEEEE. The CDR3 sequence: CASSRTLETQYF. CDR3 DNA sequence: TGTGCCAGCAGCCGGACTCTAGAGACCCAGTACTTC.

The table lists this clonotype with many counts. The chain couples TRBV9 to TRBJ2-3; 11 bases are a match to TRBD2. The V and J ends lost 3 bases and 7 bases, in that order; junction bases with no gene match: 7. CDR3 length equals 15 residues. The germline V gene has CDR1 SGDLS and CDR2 YYNGEE. The CDR3 protein is CASSESGTSGYTQYF. The CDR3 DNA reads TGTGCCAGCAGCGAATCCGGGACTAGCGGTTATACGCAGTATTTT.